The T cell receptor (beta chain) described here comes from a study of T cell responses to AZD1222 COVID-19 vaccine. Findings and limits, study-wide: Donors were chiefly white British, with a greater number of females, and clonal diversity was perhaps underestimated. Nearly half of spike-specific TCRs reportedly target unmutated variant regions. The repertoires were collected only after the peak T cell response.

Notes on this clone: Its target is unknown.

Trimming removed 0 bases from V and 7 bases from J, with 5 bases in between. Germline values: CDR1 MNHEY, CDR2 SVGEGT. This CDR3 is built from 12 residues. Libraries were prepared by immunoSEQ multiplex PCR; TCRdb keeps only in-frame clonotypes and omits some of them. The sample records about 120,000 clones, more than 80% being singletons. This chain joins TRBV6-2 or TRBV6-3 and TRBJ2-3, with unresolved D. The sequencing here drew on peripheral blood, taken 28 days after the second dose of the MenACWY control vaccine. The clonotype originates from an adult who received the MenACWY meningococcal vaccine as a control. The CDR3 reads CASSYSSYTQYF. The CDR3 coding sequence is TGTGCCAGCAGTTACTCTTCCTATACGCAGTATTTT.